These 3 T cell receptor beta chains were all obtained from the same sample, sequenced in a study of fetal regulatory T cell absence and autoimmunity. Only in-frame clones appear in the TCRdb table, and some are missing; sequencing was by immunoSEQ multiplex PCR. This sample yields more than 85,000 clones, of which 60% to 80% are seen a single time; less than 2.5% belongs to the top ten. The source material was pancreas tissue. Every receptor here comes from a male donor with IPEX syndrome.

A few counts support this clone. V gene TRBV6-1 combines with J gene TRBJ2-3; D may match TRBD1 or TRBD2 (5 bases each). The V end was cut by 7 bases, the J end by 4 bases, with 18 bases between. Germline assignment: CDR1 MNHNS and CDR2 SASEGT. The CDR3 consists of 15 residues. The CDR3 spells CASNFRDRRADTQYF. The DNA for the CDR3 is TGTGCCAGCAATTTCCGGGACCGTAGGGCAGATACGCAGTATTTT.

The CDR3 sequence is CASSIGVTEAFF. DNA of the CDR3: TGTGCCAGTAGTATCGGCGTCACTGAAGCTTTCTTT. V is TRBV19 and J is TRBJ1-1; D is ambiguous. Deletions cut 3 bases from V and 4 bases from J, with 6 bases between. There are 12 residues in the CDR3. The V gene's germline CDR1 is LNHDA and CDR2 SQIVND (reference sequence).

The CDR3 sequence is CASSYNKETQYF. CDR3 nucleotides: TGTGCCAGCAGTTACAATAAAGAGACCCAGTACTTC. The V call is TRBV6-5, the J call TRBJ2-5; D not certain. Between the trimmed V and J ends, which lost 2 bases and 3 bases, there was a span of 4 bases. CDR3 length equals 12 residues. Germline V gene lookup returns CDR1 MNHEY and CDR2 SVGAGI.